Listed below are T cell receptor beta chains from one sample, sequenced in a study of PD-L1 blockade in urothelial cancer. TCRdb's table, derived via immunoSEQ multiplex PCR, lists solely in-frame clones and lacks some. Of around 80,000 clones in the sample, around 90% were seen once. The sequences come from PBMCs, collected around atezolizumab (anti-PD-L1) treatment. These receptors were obtained from a woman of 80 years or more with urothelial cancer. Each CDR3 is given with its conserved first and last residue. The order of the fields is D gene, clone size, J gene, V gene, CDR3 DNA, CDR3 protein. The D gene is left open where the match is weak. The size entry is marked missing in some rows and otherwise reads once, few, many or a size class.

D gene: NA
clone size: NA
J gene: TRBJ1-4
V gene: TRBV14
CDR3 DNA: TGTGCCAGCAGCCCTTACGCGGGGGTAACGAATGAAAAACTGTTTTTT
CDR3 protein: CASSPYAGVTNEKLFF

D gene: NA
clone size: NA
J gene: TRBJ1-2
V gene: TRBV5-6
CDR3 DNA: TGTGCCAGCTTTTCCCGGTTGAATTATGGCTACACCTTC
CDR3 protein: CASFSRLNYGYTF

D gene: TRBD2
clone size: once
J gene: TRBJ2-1
V gene: TRBV5-4
CDR3 DNA: TGTGCCAGCAGCTTGGGTAATAGCGGGGGTTTATATGAGCAGTTCTTC
CDR3 protein: CASSLGNSGGLYEQFF

D gene: TRBD1
clone size: NA
J gene: TRBJ1-1
V gene: TRBV5-6
CDR3 DNA: TGTGCCAGCAGCTTGGCTGGGACAGGGGGTGACACTGAAGCTTTCTTT
CDR3 protein: CASSLAGTGGDTEAFF

D gene: TRBD1
clone size: NA
J gene: TRBJ1-1
V gene: TRBV6-1
CDR3 DNA: TGTGCCAGCAGTGTCGACAGGGGGGACACTGAAGCTTTCTTT
CDR3 protein: CASSVDRGDTEAFF

D gene: TRBD2
clone size: NA
J gene: TRBJ2-7
V gene: TRBV20-1
CDR3 DNA: TGCAGCAGCGGGAGAAACTACGAGCAGTACTTC
CDR3 protein: CSSGRNYEQYF

D gene: TRBD2
clone size: NA
J gene: TRBJ2-3
V gene: TRBV25-1
CDR3 DNA: TGTGCCAGCAGTGAGTTCACTAGCGGGAGAGGAGATACGCAGTATTTT
CDR3 protein: CASSEFTSGRGDTQYF

D gene: NA
clone size: NA
J gene: TRBJ1-2
V gene: TRBV29-1
CDR3 DNA: TGCAGCGTCGTCCGGGAGGCTCGAACTGATGGCTACACCTTC
CDR3 protein: CSVVREARTDGYTF

D gene: TRBD2
clone size: NA
J gene: TRBJ2-7
V gene: TRBV28
CDR3 DNA: TGTGCCACCCCCAGCGGGAGTGGCGAGCAGTACTTC
CDR3 protein: CATPSGSGEQYF

D gene: TRBD2
clone size: NA
J gene: TRBJ2-2
V gene: TRBV6-4
CDR3 DNA: TGTGCCAGCAGTGAGCTAGCGGGAGTGAACACCGGGGAGCTGTTTTTT
CDR3 protein: CASSELAGVNTGELFF

D gene: NA
clone size: NA
J gene: TRBJ2-7
V gene: TRBV19
CDR3 DNA: TGTGCCAGTAGTACGAGGACTGGGGGGACCTCCTACGAGCAGTACTTC
CDR3 protein: CASSTRTGGTSYEQYF

D gene: NA
clone size: NA
J gene: TRBJ2-2
V gene: TRBV9
CDR3 DNA: TGTGCCAGCAGCGCCGAGCCAGACTACATCACCGGGGAGCTGTTTTTT
CDR3 protein: CASSAEPDYITGELFF

D gene: TRBD2
clone size: NA
J gene: TRBJ2-7
V gene: TRBV5-1
CDR3 DNA: TGCGCCAGCAGCTTGTCTACGGGAGGCCTGTCCTACGAGCAGTACTTC
CDR3 protein: CASSLSTGGLSYEQYF

D gene: NA
clone size: NA
J gene: TRBJ1-5
V gene: TRBV6-6
CDR3 DNA: TGTGCCAGCAGCCCTCCACAGGGTGGTGACAATCAGCCCCAGCATTTT
CDR3 protein: CASSPPQGGDNQPQHF

D gene: TRBD2
clone size: NA
J gene: TRBJ2-1
V gene: TRBV7-2
CDR3 DNA: TGTGCCAGCGGCCTCGGCGGGAGGACTTACAATGAGCAGTTCTTC
CDR3 protein: CASGLGGRTYNEQFF

D gene: TRBD1
clone size: NA
J gene: TRBJ2-7
V gene: TRBV19
CDR3 DNA: TGTGCCAGTAGTAGGGACAGTCTCTACGAGCAGTACTTC
CDR3 protein: CASSRDSLYEQYF

D gene: TRBD1
clone size: NA
J gene: TRBJ2-7
V gene: TRBV9
CDR3 DNA: TGTGCCAGCAGCGTAGACGAGGGGGCTTACGAGCAGTACTTC
CDR3 protein: CASSVDEGAYEQYF

D gene: NA
clone size: NA
J gene: TRBJ1-4
V gene: TRBV4-2
CDR3 DNA: TGTGCCAGCAGCCAAGATGCAGAACCAAATGAAAAACTGTTTTTT
CDR3 protein: CASSQDAEPNEKLFF

D gene: TRBD2
clone size: NA
J gene: TRBJ2-1
V gene: TRBV4-2
CDR3 DNA: TGTGCCAGCAGCCAAGAGGCCTCCTCGGGTAGCGGGAGGGGGAATGAGCAGTTCTTC
CDR3 protein: CASSQEASSGSGRGNEQFF

D gene: TRBD2
clone size: NA
J gene: TRBJ2-1
V gene: TRBV7-8
CDR3 DNA: TGTGCCAGCACCGGGAGGAGAGGGCGCCTCAATGAGCAGTTCTTC
CDR3 protein: CASTGRRGRLNEQFF

D gene: NA
clone size: NA
J gene: TRBJ1-2
V gene: TRBV30
CDR3 DNA: TGTGCCTTAAACAGGGAATATGGCTACACCTTC
CDR3 protein: CALNREYGYTF

D gene: NA
clone size: NA
J gene: TRBJ2-5
V gene: TRBV14
CDR3 DNA: TGTGCCAGCAGCCGGACGACGGGACTTTCCCTCCAAGAGACCCAGTACTTC
CDR3 protein: CASSRTTGLSLQETQYF

D gene: NA
clone size: NA
J gene: TRBJ1-3
V gene: TRBV5-1
CDR3 DNA: TGCGCCAGCAGCGTGGACACAGGGGGAAACACCATATATTTT
CDR3 protein: CASSVDTGGNTIYF

D gene: TRBD2
clone size: once
J gene: TRBJ2-1
V gene: TRBV7-9
CDR3 DNA: TGTGCCAGCAGCCCCATACCGGGTCGGAGCGGGGCCTACAATGAGCAGTTCTTC
CDR3 protein: CASSPIPGRSGAYNEQFF

D gene: TRBD1
clone size: NA
J gene: TRBJ1-2
V gene: TRBV27
CDR3 DNA: TGTGCCAGCAGTTCCCTTACCCTGGACAGGGCGAACTATGGCTACACCTTC
CDR3 protein: CASSSLTLDRANYGYTF

D gene: TRBD1
clone size: NA
J gene: TRBJ1-4
V gene: TRBV9
CDR3 DNA: TGTGCCAGCAGCGGCGACGGGACAGGCAATGAAAAACTGTTTTTT
CDR3 protein: CASSGDGTGNEKLFF

D gene: TRBD1
clone size: NA
J gene: TRBJ2-7
V gene: TRBV29-1
CDR3 DNA: TGCAGCGTTGAAGATCAGGGGGTCCGCGAGCAGTACTTC
CDR3 protein: CSVEDQGVREQYF

D gene: NA
clone size: NA
J gene: TRBJ2-1
V gene: TRBV19
CDR3 DNA: TGTGCCAGTAGTCTGAACCAGGGAGGTCTTCGGGAGCAGTTCTTC
CDR3 protein: CASSLNQGGLREQFF

D gene: NA
clone size: NA
J gene: TRBJ2-5
V gene: TRBV6-6
CDR3 DNA: TGTGCCAGCAGTCGGTGGGGGGAGTACCAAGAGACCCAGTACTTC
CDR3 protein: CASSRWGEYQETQYF

D gene: TRBD1
clone size: NA
J gene: TRBJ2-6
V gene: TRBV7-3
CDR3 DNA: TGTGCCAGCAGGCCTCTTGGGGACAGCTCTAGCTCTGGGGCCAACGTCCTGACTTTC
CDR3 protein: CASRPLGDSSSSGANVLTF

D gene: TRBD1
clone size: NA
J gene: TRBJ1-2
V gene: TRBV2
CDR3 DNA: TGTGCCAGCATCCTGCCTAGGGGGCCTAACTATGGCTACACCTTC
CDR3 protein: CASILPRGPNYGYTF